The clone carrying this TCR beta chain occurred once. The target antigen is unknown. The data are from a study of cytotoxic CD8 clonotypes in ibrutinib-treated CLL. Points from the study as a whole: The clonality rise at ibrutinib response reflected private clonotype expansion. Clonality rose at ibrutinib response and fell back toward baseline at progression. Baseline clonality exceeded age-matched healthy donors and tracked circulating CD8+ T-cell counts.

The repertoire was sequenced with immunoSEQ multiplex PCR; TCRdb's copy has only in-frame clones and lacks some. The data contain around 310,000 clones, 70% to 80% of them singletons. V shed 4 bases and J shed 2 bases, with 8 bases lying between them. This CDR3 is built from 13 residues. Looked up from germline, CDR1 is SGHAT and CDR2 is FQDESV (reference sequence). Material: PBMCs, obtained before ibrutinib treatment. The V call is TRBV11-1, the J call TRBJ2-5; D gene ambiguous. This clonotype was obtained from a human donor with chronic lymphocytic leukemia. CDR3 loop: CASSYLPQETQYF. The DNA for the CDR3 is TGTGCCAGCAGCTACCTGCCGCAAGAGACCCAGTACTTC.